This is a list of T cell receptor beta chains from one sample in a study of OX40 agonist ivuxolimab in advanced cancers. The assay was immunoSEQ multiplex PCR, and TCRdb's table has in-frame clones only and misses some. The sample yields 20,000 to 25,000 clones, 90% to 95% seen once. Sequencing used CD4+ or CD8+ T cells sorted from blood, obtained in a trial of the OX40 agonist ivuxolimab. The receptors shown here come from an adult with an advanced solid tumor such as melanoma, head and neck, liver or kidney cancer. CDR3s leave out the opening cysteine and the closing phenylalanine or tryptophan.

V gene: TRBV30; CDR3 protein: AWSVNRGMADTQY
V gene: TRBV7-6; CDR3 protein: ASSPGQGNTEAF
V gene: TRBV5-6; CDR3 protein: ASSFSSTDTQY
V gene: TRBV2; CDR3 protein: ASSEYWQGATGANVLT
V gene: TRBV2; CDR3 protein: ASIVQPWEGYT
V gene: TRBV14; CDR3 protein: ASSQGAGGVFRETQY
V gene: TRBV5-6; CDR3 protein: ASKLGNEQF
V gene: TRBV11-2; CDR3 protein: ASSAWAGGEDEQF
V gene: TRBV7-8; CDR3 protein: ASSLDSTGNTIY
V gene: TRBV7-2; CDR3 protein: ASSLDDSGRAYYEQY
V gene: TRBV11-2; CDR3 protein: ASSLNPPSGGITDTQY
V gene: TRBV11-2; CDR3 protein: ASSLDGASGGPTYNEQF
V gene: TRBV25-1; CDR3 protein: ASSDPGEGFEQF
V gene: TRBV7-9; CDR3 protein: ASSLATGDTEAF
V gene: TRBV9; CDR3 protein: ASSALDTTYNEQF
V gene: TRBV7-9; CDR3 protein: ASSPPGGTEAF
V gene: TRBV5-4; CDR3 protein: ASSLSEQF
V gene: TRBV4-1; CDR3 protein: ASSQGQTYYEQY
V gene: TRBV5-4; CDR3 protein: ASSLQGAETQY
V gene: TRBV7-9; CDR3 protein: ASSRQVNYGYT
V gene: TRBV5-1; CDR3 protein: ASSSGETGELF
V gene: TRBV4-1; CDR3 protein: ASSQEASLQETQY
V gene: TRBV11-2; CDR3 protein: ASSSGGNTEAF
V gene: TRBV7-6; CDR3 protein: ASSPGTAGYYGYT
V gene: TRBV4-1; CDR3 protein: ASSQVSGSNYGYT
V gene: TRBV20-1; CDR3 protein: SASSGNTIY
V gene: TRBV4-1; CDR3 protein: ASSQDSRGKDTQY
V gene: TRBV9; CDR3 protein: ASSVASGAAKDTQY
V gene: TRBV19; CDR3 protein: ASSIFADSRYGYT
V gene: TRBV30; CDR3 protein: AWSVLVPHNNEQF
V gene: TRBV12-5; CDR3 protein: ASVLGYSEAF
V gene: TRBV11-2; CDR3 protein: ASSPGTSDPF
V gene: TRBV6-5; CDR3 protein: ASSYVGSETQY
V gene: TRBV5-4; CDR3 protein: ASSLTSDVEQF
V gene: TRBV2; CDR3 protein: ASTSGGLTNEQF
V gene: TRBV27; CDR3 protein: ASSLSTGGGELF
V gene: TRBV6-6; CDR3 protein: ASSKRTWENTEAF
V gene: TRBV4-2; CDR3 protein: ASSQSSGGPYEQY
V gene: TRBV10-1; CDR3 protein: ASSDGLLQETQY
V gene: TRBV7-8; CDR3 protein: ASRQSRLAGGRETQY